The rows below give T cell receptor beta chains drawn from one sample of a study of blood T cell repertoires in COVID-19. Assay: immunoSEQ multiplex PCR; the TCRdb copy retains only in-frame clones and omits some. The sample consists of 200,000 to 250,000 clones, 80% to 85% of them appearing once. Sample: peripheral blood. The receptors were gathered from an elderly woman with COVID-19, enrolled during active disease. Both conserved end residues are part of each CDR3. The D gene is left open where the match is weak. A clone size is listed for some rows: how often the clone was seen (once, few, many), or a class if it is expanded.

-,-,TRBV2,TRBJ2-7,CASSGPNGGEQYF,TGTGCCAGCAGCGGCCCCAATGGAGGCGAGCAGTACTTC
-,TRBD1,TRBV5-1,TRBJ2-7,CASSRGDRVDEQYF,TGCGCCAGCAGCCGCGGAGACAGGGTGGACGAGCAGTACTTC
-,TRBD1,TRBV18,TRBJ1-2,CASSPGQKLNGYTF,TGTGCCAGCTCTCCGGGACAGAAACTGAATGGCTACACCTTC
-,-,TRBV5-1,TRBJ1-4,CASSLGAEKLFF,TGCGCCAGCAGCCTGGGGGCGGAAAAACTGTTTTTT
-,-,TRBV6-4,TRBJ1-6,CASSATAYNSPLHF,TGTGCCAGCAGTGCGACAGCCTATAATTCACCCCTCCACTTT
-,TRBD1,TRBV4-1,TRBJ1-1,CASSQSGGGNTEAFF,TGCGCCAGCAGCCAGTCAGGGGGCGGGAACACTGAAGCTTTCTTT
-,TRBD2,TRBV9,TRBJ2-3,CASSQGGLAGASDTQYF,TGTGCCAGCAGTCAGGGGGGACTAGCGGGAGCATCAGATACGCAGTATTTT
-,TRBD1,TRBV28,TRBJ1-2,CASRRQGAYYGYTF,TGTGCCAGCAGGCGACAGGGGGCGTACTATGGCTACACCTTC
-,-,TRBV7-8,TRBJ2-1,CASSSSNRWFF,TGTGCCAGCAGCTCATCGAATAGATGGTTCTTC
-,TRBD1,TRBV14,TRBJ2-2,CASSPSGQGTGELFF,TGTGCCAGCAGCCCCTCGGGACAGGGCACCGGGGAGCTGTTTTTT
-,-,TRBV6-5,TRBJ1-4,CASSYSIRSPNEKLFF,TGTGCCAGCAGTTACTCGATAAGGAGTCCTAATGAAAAACTGTTTTTT
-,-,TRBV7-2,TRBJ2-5,CASSSFLGTQYF,TGTGCCAGCAGCTCCTTTCTCGGTACCCAGTACTTC
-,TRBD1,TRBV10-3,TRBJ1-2,CAISGTGAGYTF,TGTGCCATCAGCGGGACAGGGGCCGGCTACACCTTC
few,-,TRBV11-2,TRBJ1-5,CASSLALNQPQHF,TGTGCCAGCAGCTTAGCCCTGAATCAGCCCCAGCATTTT
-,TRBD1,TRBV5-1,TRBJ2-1,CASSLVKPGQGNNEQFF,TGCGCCAGCAGCTTGGTCAAACCGGGACAGGGTAACAATGAGCAGTTCTTC
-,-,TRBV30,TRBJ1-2,CAWSGQLANYGYTF,TGTGCCTGGAGTGGACAGCTCGCTAACTATGGCTACACCTTC
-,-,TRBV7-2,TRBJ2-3,CASSLRSDYGTDTQYF,TGTGCCAGCAGCTTACGGTCTGATTATGGCACAGATACGCAGTATTTT
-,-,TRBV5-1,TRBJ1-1,CASSLQGGSTEAFF,TGCGCCAGCAGCCTACAGGGAGGGAGCACTGAAGCTTTCTTT
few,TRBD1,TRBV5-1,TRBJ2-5,CASTTGSGETQYF,TGCGCCAGCACGACAGGGTCGGGAGAGACCCAGTACTTC
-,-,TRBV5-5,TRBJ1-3,CASSLGSGISGNTIYF,TGTGCCAGCAGCTTGGGTTCCGGGATCTCTGGAAACACCATATATTTT
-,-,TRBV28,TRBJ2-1,CASSSSPSYNEQFF,TGTGCCAGCAGTTCCTCCCCCTCCTACAATGAGCAGTTCTTC
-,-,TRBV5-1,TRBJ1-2,CASSSGDISGGYTF,TGCGCCAGCAGCTCCGGGGACATTTCGGGTGGCTACACCTTC
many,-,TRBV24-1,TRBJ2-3,CATSDLGRTAKDTQYF,TGTGCCACCAGTGATTTGGGCCGGACAGCAAAAGATACGCAGTATTTT
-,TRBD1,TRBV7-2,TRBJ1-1,CASSSLLGQGKMNTEAFF,TGTGCCAGCAGTTCTCTCCTCGGACAGGGAAAAATGAACACTGAAGCTTTCTTT
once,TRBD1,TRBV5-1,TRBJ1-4,CASSLGTGNEKLFF,TGCGCCAGCAGCCTAGGGACAGGGAATGAAAAACTGTTTTTT
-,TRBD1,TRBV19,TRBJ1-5,CASSILPTGARNQPQHF,TGTGCCAGTAGTATTCTCCCGACAGGGGCTCGCAATCAGCCCCAGCATTTT
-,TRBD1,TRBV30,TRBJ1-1,CAWGDRGTGAFF,TGTGCCTGGGGGGACAGGGGGACAGGGGCTTTCTTT
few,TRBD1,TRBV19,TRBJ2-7,CASSRTGGDYEQYF,TGTGCCAGTAGTCGGACAGGGGGCGACTACGAGCAGTACTTC